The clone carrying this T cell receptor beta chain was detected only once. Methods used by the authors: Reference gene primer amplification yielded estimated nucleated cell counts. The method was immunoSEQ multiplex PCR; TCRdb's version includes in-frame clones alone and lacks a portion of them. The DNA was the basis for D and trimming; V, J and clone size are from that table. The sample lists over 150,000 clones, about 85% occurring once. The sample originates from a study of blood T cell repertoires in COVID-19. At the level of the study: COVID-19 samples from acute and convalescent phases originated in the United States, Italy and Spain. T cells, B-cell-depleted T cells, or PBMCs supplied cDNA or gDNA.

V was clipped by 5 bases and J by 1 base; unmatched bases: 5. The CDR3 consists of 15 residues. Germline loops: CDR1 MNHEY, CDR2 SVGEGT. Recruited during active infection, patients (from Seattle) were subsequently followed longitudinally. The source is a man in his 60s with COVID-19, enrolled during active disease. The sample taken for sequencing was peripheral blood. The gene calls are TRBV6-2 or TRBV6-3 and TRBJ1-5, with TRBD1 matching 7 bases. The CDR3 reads CASSQQGISNQPQHF. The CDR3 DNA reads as TGTGCCAGCAGTCAACAGGGGATAAGCAATCAGCCCCAGCATTTT.